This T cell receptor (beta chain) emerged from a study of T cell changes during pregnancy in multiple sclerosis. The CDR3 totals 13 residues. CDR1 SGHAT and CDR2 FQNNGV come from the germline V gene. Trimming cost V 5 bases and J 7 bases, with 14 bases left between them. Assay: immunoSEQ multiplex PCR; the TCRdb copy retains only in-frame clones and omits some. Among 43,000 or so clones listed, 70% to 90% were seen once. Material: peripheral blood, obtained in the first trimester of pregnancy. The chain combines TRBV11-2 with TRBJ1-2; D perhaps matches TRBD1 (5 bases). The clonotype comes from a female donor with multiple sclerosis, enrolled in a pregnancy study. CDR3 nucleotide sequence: TGTGCCAGCAGCCCATGGGGGGAAAGTGGCTACACCTTC. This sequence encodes CASSPWGESGYTF.